The 18 T cell receptor beta chains below come from one sample, sequenced in a study of PD-1 blockade in classical Hodgkin lymphoma. Time point of the sample: cycle 4 day 1 (C4D1), after 6 weeks of nivolumab. With no exception, relapse followed autologous stem cell transplantation in all patients, and brentuximab vedotin exposure varied. Negative selection with magnets was how CD8+ T cells were isolated from the thawed PBMCs. Data came from immunoSEQ multiplex PCR; TCRdb stores just in-frame clones and leaves some out. The sample lists about 19,000 clones; roughly nine tenths were seen once. Material: CD8+ T cells from blood, obtained before the fourth cycle of nivolumab. Source of these receptors: a human donor with classical Hodgkin lymphoma.

This chain connects TRBV7-6 to TRBJ2-5; the D gene is possibly TRBD1 (6 bases). With 1 base removed from V and 2 bases from J, the gap between germline ends came to 8 bases. CDR3 length equals 14 residues. From germline, CDR1 is SGHVS and CDR2 FNYEAQ. CDR3 bases: TGTGCCAGCAGCTTAGTGAGGGGGCAAGAGACCCAGTACTTC. It codes for CASSLVRGQETQYF.

The CDR3 loop reads CASNIRRDTGELFF. In DNA, the CDR3 is TGTGCCAGCAACATCCGGAGGGACACCGGGGAGCTGTTTTTT. This sequence joins TRBV28 and TRBJ2-2, with TRBD2 as a possible D gene (6 bases). This CDR3 has 14 residues. Germline V gene lookup returns CDR1 MDHEN and CDR2 SYDVKM. The V end was cut by 7 bases, the J end by 3 bases, with 12 bases between.

The J gene is TRBJ1-1, the V gene TRBV28; tentatively, D is TRBD1 (5 bases). Trimming left V 8 bases short and J 1 base short, with 17 bases between. CDR3 size: 15 residues. Germline V gives CDR1 MDHEN, CDR2 SYDVKM. The CDR3 DNA reads as TGTGCCAGCGCGAGGCCGGAAAGGGGGAACACTGAAGCTTTCTTT. Amino acid sequence: CASARPERGNTEAFF.

The CDR3 nucleotides are TGTGCCAGCAGCCTTGGGACCGGGACAGGGGCGCACGAGCAGTACTTC. This codes for CASSLGTGTGAHEQYF. The rearrangement uses TRBV11-2 and TRBJ2-7, with TRBD1 matching over 10 bases. From germline, CDR1 is SGHAT and CDR2 FQNNGV. J was trimmed by 5 bases and V by 5 bases; bases with no gene match: 12. This CDR3 is 16 amino acids long.

The genes are TRBV2 and TRBJ1-2; D may be TRBD1 (5 bases). The V gene's germline CDR1 is SNHLY and CDR2 FYNNEI. Trimming took 8 bases from V and 2 from J, leaving 12 bases between them. This CDR3 region has 13 residues. The CDR3 region is CASLGLINYGYTF. CDR3 DNA sequence: TGTGCCAGCTTGGGACTGATAAACTATGGCTACACCTTC.

The sample holds one count of this clone. V usage is TRBV27 and J usage is TRBJ2-2; 13 bases map to TRBD2. The CDR3 extends over 16 amino acids. Germline V gives CDR1 MNHEY, CDR2 SMNVEV (reference sequence). The trim removed 6 bases at V and 3 bases at J, leaving 4 bases unmatched. The CDR3, as DNA: TGTGCCAGCAGACTAGCGGGAGGGCTTGACACCGGGGAGCTGTTTTTT. As protein: CASRLAGGLDTGELFF.

This chain uses TRBV5-1 with TRBJ1-2; no clear D gene. Germline V gene data show CDR1 as SGHRS and CDR2 as YFSETQ. The CDR3 extends over 15 amino acids. V was clipped by 1 base and J by 2 bases, with 12 bases between them. The CDR3 protein is CASSLLMAENYGYTF. The CDR3, as DNA: TGCGCCAGCAGCTTGCTTATGGCAGAAAACTATGGCTACACCTTC.

This chain connects TRBV11-2 to TRBJ2-3; D is undetermined. Between the trimmed V and J ends, which lost 6 bases and 5 bases, there was a span of 18 bases. CDR1 is SGHAT, CDR2 FQNNGV, per germline. CDR3 length equals 15 residues. CDR3 in DNA: TGTGCCAGCAGTCCCGGCTGGGGAAATGGAGATACGCAGTATTTT. It specifies CASSPGWGNGDTQYF.

The chain links TRBV27 to TRBJ2-2; the D is unclear. The germline V and J ends were trimmed by 5 bases and 1 base, with 8 bases remaining between them. The germline V gene has CDR1 MNHEY and CDR2 SMNVEV (reference sequence). The CDR3 covers 14 residues. CDR3 region: CASSLGVNTGELFF. The CDR3 DNA follows: TGTGCCAGCAGTCTAGGTGTGAACACCGGGGAGCTGTTTTTT.

The gene calls are TRBV2 and TRBJ2-7; a weak D match, TRBD2 (5 bases). The CDR3 spans 11 residues. CDR1 SNHLY and CDR2 FYNNEI come from the germline V gene. V lost 7 bases and J lost 5, with 9 bases in between. This CDR3 reads CASTNGDEQYF. The CDR3 region has the DNA TGTGCCAGCACCAACGGGGACGAGCAGTACTTC.

This clone was recorded once. The CDR3 DNA reads TGTGCCAGCAGCTACCTCCCAGGGGCAGACCTCTATGGCTACACCTTC. It translates to CASSYLPGADLYGYTF. The rearrangement links TRBV6-5 to TRBJ1-2; possible D gene TRBD1, 6 bases. The CDR3 contains 16 residues. Germline V CDR1 and CDR2: MNHEY, SVGAGI. V was trimmed by 6 bases and J by 4 bases, leaving 21 bases between them.

The rearrangement links TRBV27 to TRBJ2-5; D gene unclear. V lost 2 bases and J lost 4, with 17 bases in between. Germline loops: CDR1 MNHEY, CDR2 SMNVEV (reference sequence). The CDR3 consists of 16 residues. CDR3 DNA: TGTGCCAGCAGTTTAAGATGGCCGGTAGCTGGAGAGACCCAGTACTTC. The encoded protein is CASSLRWPVAGETQYF.

The chain carries TRBV11-2 and TRBJ1-1; D remains ambiguous. Germline CDR1 SGHAT, CDR2 FQNNGV. This CDR3 is 15 amino acids long. Trimming cost V 5 bases and J 1 base, with 14 bases left between them. The CDR3 DNA sequence: TGTGCCAGCAGCCCCACGGCCAGGACGAACACTGAAGCTTTCTTT. This encodes CASSPTARTNTEAFF.

This clone was recorded once. This sequence joins TRBV4-1 and TRBJ2-1; possible D gene TRBD2, 6 bases. The CDR3 consists of 16 residues. Trimming removed 6 bases at V and 3 bases at J, with 18 bases between. Germline V CDR1 and CDR2: MGHRA, YSYEKL. The CDR3 DNA reads TGCGCCAGCAGGGGGGACGGCGGGGAGATCTACAATGAGCAGTTCTTC. Amino acids: CASRGDGGEIYNEQFF.

The rearrangement uses TRBV4-1 and TRBJ2-3, with D unclear. This CDR3 contains 16 residues. Per the germline V gene, CDR1 is MGHRA and CDR2 is YSYEKL. V was trimmed by 3 bases and J by 0 bases, leaving 13 bases between them. The CDR3 bases are TGCGCCAGCAGCCACCTCGGTGGGGATAGCACAGATACGCAGTATTTT. This encodes CASSHLGGDSTDTQYF.

For the CDR3, the DNA is TGTGCCAGCAGCCCAGACAGGTCACACACCATATATTTT. Translated: CASSPDRSHTIYF. The gene calls are TRBV7-6 and TRBJ1-3, with D maybe TRBD1 (6 bases). V was shortened by 5 bases and J by 8 bases, with 13 bases between the two germline ends. The germline gives CDR1 SGHVS, CDR2 FNYEAQ. The CDR3 has 13 amino acids.

The chain joins TRBV28 to TRBJ2-4, with TRBD1 identical over 7 bases. The CDR3 length is 14 residues. V shed 6 bases and J 1 base; nucleotides not matched to a gene: 3. The germline V gene encodes CDR1 MDHEN and CDR2 SYDVKM. CDR3 in amino acids: CASSKQGAKNIQYF. The CDR3 DNA follows: TGTGCCAGCAGCAAACAGGGGGCCAAAAACATTCAGTACTTC.

V gene TRBV29-1 combines with J gene TRBJ2-3; D uncertain. Germline values: CDR1 SQVTM, CDR2 ANQGSEA. The V end lost 4 bases, the J end lost 2 bases, and 10 bases lay between the germline ends. The length of the CDR3 is 13 residues. CDR3 coding DNA: TGCAGCGTTGTCTCGGCCAACACAGATACGCAGTATTTT. It encodes CSVVSANTDTQYF.